The T cell receptor beta chain under discussion was sequenced for a study of T cell changes during pregnancy in multiple sclerosis. The CDR3 spans 16 residues. CDR1 SGHNT and CDR2 YENEEA come from the germline V gene. Trimming took off 1 base at V and 7 bases at J, with 17 bases between the two ends. This clone has just one count. Assay used: immunoSEQ multiplex PCR; TCRdb lists only in-frame clones, some missing. The sample has about 54,000 clones; 85% to 90% are singletons. The input for sequencing was CD4+ T cells from peripheral blood mononuclear cells, taken in the first trimester of pregnancy. The genes are TRBV11-3 and TRBJ2-1; D not resolved. The sequence was collected from a female donor with multiple sclerosis, enrolled in a pregnancy study. Here the CDR3 DNA reads TGTGCCAGCAGCTTAGCGGGTGGGTTAGGTCGGAATGAGCAGTTCTTC. Residues: CASSLAGGLGRNEQFF.